The 24 T cell receptor beta chains below were found in one sample sequenced in a study of blood T cells in healthy people across ages. Alongside a J-beta primer mix, a sample-barcoded 5' primer served in a second PCR lasting about 7 to 12 cycles. TCRdb ran MiXCR on the 5' RACE reads and lists one entry per CDR3 protein. The sample gives some 1.4 million distinct CDR3 sequences, approximately 42% of which show up once; roughly 7.9% is in the top ten. The sequenced sample consisted of blood. The receptors were gathered from a woman aged 18-29 years in good health.

This clonotype occurred a few times. The chain links TRBV5-1 to TRBJ2-5; 7 bases line up with TRBD1. The V and J ends lost 4 bases and 3 bases, in that order; junction bases with no gene match: 9. From germline, CDR1 is SGHRS and CDR2 YFSETQ. The CDR3 consists of 15 residues. CDR3 amino acids: CASSQGQIFKETQYF. The CDR3 nucleotides are TGCGCCAGCAGCCAGGGACAGATTTTTAAAGAGACCCAGTACTTC.

The V gene is TRBV27, the J gene TRBJ1-1; 8 nucleotides line up with TRBD1. The CDR3 extends over 15 amino acids. V was pared by 2 bases and J by 1 base, with 3 bases of the junction left unmatched. From germline, CDR1 is MNHEY and CDR2 SMNVEV (reference sequence). The CDR3 spells CASSLRQGANTEAFF. CDR3 DNA: TGTGCCAGCAGTTTAAGGCAGGGGGCGAACACTGAAGCTTTCTTT.

The chain couples TRBV6-1 to TRBJ2-7; 9 bases agree with TRBD2. The trim removed 2 bases at V and 0 bases at J, leaving 8 bases unmatched. CDR3 length: 17 residues. Germline CDR1 and CDR2: MNHNS and SASEGT. The CDR3 nucleotides read TGTGCCAGCAGTGAAACCTCCGGGACTAGCCCCTCCTACGAGCAGTACTTC. Its translation: CASSETSGTSPSYEQYF.

This clonotype was seen a handful of times. The chain links TRBV5-1 to TRBJ2-7, with 10 bases lining up with TRBD2. Germline V gives CDR1 SGHRS, CDR2 YFSETQ. Trimming removed 0 bases from V and 1 base from J; junction bases left unmatched: 7. This CDR3 comprises 17 residues. CDR3 in DNA: TGCGCCAGCAGCTTGGTCCCACTAGCGGGACAGTCCTACGAGCAGTACTTC. The encoded protein is CASSLVPLAGQSYEQYF.

The chain joins TRBV15 to TRBJ2-7; D remains unclear. The J call is in doubt because the DNA end fits TRBJ2-5 better. Germline CDR1 LNHNV, CDR2 YYDKDF (reference sequence). This CDR3 spans 13 amino acids. DNA for the CDR3: TGTGCCACCAGCAGTCAGGCCCGAGAGACCCAGTACTTC. Translation gives CATSSQARETQYF.

This chain connects TRBV4-1 to TRBJ2-5; 11 bases fit TRBD1. CDR1 and CDR2 (germline): MGHRA, YSYEKL. The CDR3 totals 21 residues. V lost 0 bases to trimming and J lost 4 bases; unmatched junction nucleotides: 19. This CDR3 reads CASSQDRLDRGRSDRLETQYF. CDR3 in DNA: TGCGCCAGCAGCCAAGATCGTCTGGACAGGGGGCGTTCAGATCGTTTAGAGACCCAGTACTTC.

The V and J genes are TRBV5-1 and TRBJ1-2; 10 nucleotides line up with TRBD1. CDR3 length: 14 residues. Germline CDR1 reads SGHRS; CDR2 reads YFSETQ. Trimming at V came to 3 bases and at J to 6 bases, leaving 5 bases not matched to a gene. CDR3: CASSSTGTGDGYTF. The CDR3 DNA sequence: TGCGCCAGCAGCTCTACCGGGACAGGGGATGGCTACACCTTC.

Notes on this clonotype: The conserved closing phenylalanine or tryptophan is absent in this CDR3, likely reflecting a read error. The V gene is TRBV11-2, the J gene TRBJ2-4; perhaps D is TRBD1 or TRBD2 (6 bases each). CDR3 length equals 15 residues. CDR1 and CDR2 (germline): SGHAT, FQNNGV. CDR3: CANSLGGMAKNIQYL. In DNA form, the CDR3 reads TGTGCCAACAGCTTAGGGGGGATGGCCAAAAACATTCAGTACTTA.

V gene TRBV20-1 combines with J gene TRBJ1-2; tentative D call: TRBD1 (5 bases). CDR3 length: 14 amino acids. V dropped 1 base and J dropped 4 bases, with 13 bases sitting between them. Germline CDR1 DFQATT, CDR2 SNEGSKA (reference sequence). CDR3 DNA: TGCAGTGCTAGAGCAGCAGGGTTCACCTATGGCTACACCTTC. Amino acids: CSARAAGFTYGYTF.

The chain combines TRBV7-8 with TRBJ2-2; 8 bases map to TRBD1. Germline V gives CDR1 SGHVS, CDR2 FQNEAQ. Trimming at V came to 4 bases and at J to 7 bases, leaving 14 bases not matched to a gene. This CDR3 comprises 17 residues. The CDR3 DNA reads as TGTGCCAGCAGCTCAAGTTGGCAGGGGGCTTCGATCGGGGAGCTGTTTTTT. This encodes CASSSSWQGASIGELFF.

The chain joins TRBV29-1 to TRBJ2-7; the D call may be TRBD1 or TRBD2 (6 bases each). Trimming stripped 4 bases from V and 5 bases from J, with 15 bases between. CDR3 length: 13 amino acids. Germline assignment: CDR1 SQVTM and CDR2 ANQGSEA. The CDR3 protein is CSVARGTIDEQYF. The CDR3 DNA reads as TGCAGCGTTGCTCGCGGGACAATAGACGAGCAGTACTTC.

In its sample, this clonotype was seen once. The chain carries TRBV20-1 and TRBJ2-2, with 7 positions matching TRBD1. The CDR3 length is 14 residues. CDR1 is DFQATT and CDR2 is SNEGSKA in the germline V gene (reference sequence). V lost 6 bases, J lost 6 bases, and 10 bases stayed unmatched. The CDR3 protein is CSARRQGVAGELFF. The CDR3 nucleotides are TGCAGTGCCAGGCGGCAGGGGGTTGCCGGGGAGCTGTTTTTT.

The CDR3 here is CASSPPGGQQRNYGYTF. As DNA, the CDR3 is TGCGCCAGCAGCCCCCCAGGGGGACAGCAACGGAACTATGGCTACACCTTC. The chain combines TRBV5-1 with TRBJ1-2; 7 bases line up with TRBD1. Per the germline V gene, CDR1 is SGHRS and CDR2 is YFSETQ. V lost 4 bases, J lost 2 bases, and 14 bases stayed unmatched. CDR3 length equals 17 residues.

The genes are TRBV7-9 and TRBJ2-5; D gene uncertain. The CDR3 is made up of 14 amino acids. Germline loops: CDR1 SEHNR, CDR2 FQNEAQ (reference sequence). V was trimmed by 4 bases and J by 2 bases, leaving 11 bases between them. The CDR3 here is CASSSATLQETQYF. As DNA, the CDR3 is TGTGCCAGCAGCTCTGCGACACTTCAAGAGACCCAGTACTTC.

This clonotype was counted a few times. The chain recombines TRBV14 with TRBJ2-5, with a possible D match to TRBD2 (6 bases). V shed 3 bases and J shed 5 bases, with 25 bases lying between them. Germline lookup yields CDR1 SGHDN and CDR2 FVKESK. This CDR3 has 18 residues. CDR3 coding DNA: TGTGCCAGCAGCCATTGGGGGGTAGCGAACATCGTCGGGGAGACCCAGTACTTC. It translates to CASSHWGVANIVGETQYF. Variable domain in full (rest from reference TRBV14 and TRBJ2-5): EAGVTQFPSHSVIEKGQTVTLRCDPISGHDNLYWYRRVMGKEIKFLLHFVKESKQDESGMPNNRFLAERTGGTYSTLKVQPAELEDSGVYFCASSHWGVANIVGETQYFGPGTRLLVL.

This clonotype occurred once. The rearrangement links TRBV5-1 to TRBJ2-3; possibly TRBD2 for D (6 bases). This CDR3 has 16 residues. V was trimmed by 0 bases and J by 0 bases, leaving 11 bases between them. Germline CDR1 and CDR2: SGHRS and YFSETQ. CDR3 sequence reads: CASSLAVGGSTDTQYF. CDR3 in DNA: TGCGCCAGCAGCTTGGCCGTGGGGGGAAGCACAGATACGCAGTATTTT.

This clonotype was detected only a few times. V usage is TRBV20-1 and J usage is TRBJ1-2; tentatively, D is TRBD1 (6 bases). Germline V gives CDR1 DFQATT, CDR2 SNEGSKA (reference sequence). The CDR3 length is 13 residues. Trimming stripped 0 bases from V and 5 bases from J, with 10 bases between. This CDR3 is CSARDGGLYGYTF. CDR3 coding DNA: TGCAGTGCTAGAGATGGGGGCTTGTATGGCTACACCTTC.

This clonotype was seen more than once but under ten times. The rearrangement links TRBV4-2 to TRBJ2-1, with D uncertain. The CDR3 loop spans 15 amino acids. In germline, CDR1 is LGHNA, CDR2 YNFKEQ. Trimming took 4 bases from V and 0 from J, leaving 10 bases between them. The CDR3: CASSPTESSYNEQFF. The CDR3 DNA reads TGTGCCAGCAGCCCGACGGAGAGCTCCTACAATGAGCAGTTCTTC.

The V call is TRBV6-5, the J call TRBJ2-5, with 8 bases that match TRBD2. The V gene's germline CDR1 is MNHEY and CDR2 SVGAGI. After removal of 6 bases from V and 1 base from J, the junction contained 4 bases not matched to a gene. The CDR3 spans 14 residues. CDR3 nucleotide sequence: TGTGCCAGCAGATCACTAGCGGTCCAAGAGACCCAGTACTTC. The encoded protein is CASRSLAVQETQYF.

This clonotype was detected a few times. This sequence joins TRBV27 and TRBJ2-3; D remains unclear. The CDR3 is 13 residues long. CDR1 is MNHEY and CDR2 is SMNVEV in the germline V gene (reference sequence). Trimming took 5 bases from V and 7 from J, leaving 13 bases between them. This CDR3 reads CASSAGLRNTQYF. In nucleotides, the CDR3 is TGTGCCAGCAGTGCCGGCCTTCGGAATACGCAGTATTTT.

In DNA form, the CDR3 reads TGTGCCAGCAGCCCCAGGCGGGAGTACGAGCAGTACTTC. Translating gives CASSPRREYEQYF. V and J are TRBV7-4 and TRBJ2-5, with 7 bases aligning to TRBD2. The J call may be in error: the DNA end matches TRBJ2-7 better. Germline V gene sequence: CDR1 SGHVT, CDR2 SQSDAQ. The length of the CDR3 is 13 residues.

The chain joins TRBV7-9 to TRBJ2-3; 12 bases are a match to TRBD2. Germline V CDR1 and CDR2: SEHNR, FQNEAQ (reference sequence). The CDR3 is 18 residues long. V shed 1 base and J 3 bases; nucleotides not matched to a gene: 8. Here the CDR3 reads CASSLGLAGVRSTDTQYF. The DNA of the CDR3 is TGTGCCAGCAGCTTAGGACTAGCGGGAGTAAGGTCAACAGATACGCAGTATTTT.

This clonotype was counted a few times. The J gene is TRBJ2-3, the V gene TRBV20-1, with 11 positions matching TRBD2. Germline CDR1 and CDR2: DFQATT and SNEGSKA (reference sequence). This CDR3 spans 17 amino acids. V lost 0 bases and J lost 0; bases outside the gene matches: 5. CDR3 in DNA: TGCAGTGCTAGAGACCCGGGACTAGCGGCTAGCACAGATACGCAGTATTTT. It translates to CSARDPGLAASTDTQYF.

The chain's CDR3 is CSAPRGGQGGYTF. For the CDR3, the DNA is TGCAGTGCTCCGAGGGGCGGACAGGGCGGCTACACCTTC. J is TRBJ1-2 and V is TRBV20-1, with 8 bases matching TRBD1. CDR1 is DFQATT and CDR2 is SNEGSKA in the germline V gene (reference sequence). V lost 5 bases to trimming and J lost 8 bases; unmatched junction nucleotides: 10. The CDR3 is made up of 13 amino acids.